The 16 T cell receptor beta chains below all came from one sample that was sequenced in a study of Ad26.COV2.S vaccination and SARS-CoV-2 variants. The table came from immunoSEQ multiplex PCR; TCRdb's copy has only in-frame clones and leaves some out. Of 380,000 or so clones in the sample, roughly four fifths were seen once. Treatment in this sample: roughly 20 received Ad26.COV2.S at low or high dose, single or two shots; several received placebo; per-sample allocation not given. Specimen acquisition occurred on day 63 following the initial vaccine or placebo injection. Sequencing was performed on peripheral blood, taken in a trial of Ad26.COV2.S vaccine versus placebo. All receptors derive from a person aged 18-65 years who received the Ad26.COV2.S COVID-19 vaccine or a placebo.

This rearrangement joins TRBV14 to TRBJ1-4; TRBD1 is a possible D gene (5 bases). The CDR3 consists of 16 residues. The germline V gene has CDR1 SGHDN and CDR2 FVKESK. Deletions cut 4 bases from V and 10 bases from J, with 22 bases between. CDR3 residues: CASSRWMHDWGGKLFF. The CDR3 DNA is TGTGCCAGCAGCCGATGGATGCATGATTGGGGCGGAAAACTGTTTTTT.

This clone has a single count. J is TRBJ2-1 and V is TRBV5-1, with 12 bases that match TRBD2. Trimming took 3 bases from V and 9 from J; bases not matched to a gene: 7. CDR1 and CDR2 from the germline V gene are SGHRS and YFSETQ. The CDR3 runs 15 residues. The CDR3 coding sequence is TGCGCCAGCAGCTATTCTAGCGGGGGGGCCTTTGAGCAGTTCTTC. It yields the protein CASSYSSGGAFEQFF.

V is TRBV18 and J is TRBJ2-5; 11 bases line up with TRBD2. CDR1 KGHSH and CDR2 LQKENI come from the germline V gene. V dropped 4 bases and J dropped 0; count of bases not matched to a gene: 4. The CDR3 is 16 amino acids. The CDR3 sequence is CASSLGTSGNQETQYF. CDR3 nucleotide sequence: TGTGCCAGCTCACTAGGGACTAGCGGAAACCAAGAGACCCAGTACTTC.

The J gene is TRBJ2-5, the V gene TRBV5-6; 8 bases match TRBD2. Per the germline V gene, CDR1 is SGHDT and CDR2 is YYEEEE. The V gene end was trimmed by 4 bases and the J gene end by 5 bases; junction bases not matched to a gene: 7. CDR3 length equals 14 residues. CDR3 protein: CASSPTGGLETQYF. Written as DNA, the CDR3 is TGTGCCAGCAGCCCCACGGGAGGGTTGGAGACCCAGTACTTC.

This clone was counted between two and nine times. V is TRBV24-1 and J is TRBJ2-3; unclear D gene. V was trimmed by 4 bases and J by 9 bases, leaving 13 bases between them. The germline V gene has CDR1 KGHDR and CDR2 SFDVKD. The CDR3 extends over 13 amino acids. The DNA for the CDR3 is TGTGCCACCAGTGAGGGAAACAGCCGAACGCAGTATTTT. Its translation is CATSEGNSRTQYF.

The genes are TRBV6-5 and TRBJ1-2; D unclear. V shed 6 bases and J shed 3 bases, with 14 bases lying between them. Germline CDR1 and CDR2: MNHEY and SVGAGI. The CDR3 runs 14 residues. The CDR3 DNA reads as TGTGCCAGCAGGGGTAAGGCCGCGCACTATGGCTACACCTTC. It codes for CASRGKAAHYGYTF.

This clone was counted a single time. With a much larger clone just one base away, this may be a read error. The chain is built from TRBV11-2 and TRBJ1-2, with D perhaps matching TRBD1 (6 bases). CDR1 and CDR2 from the germline V gene are SGHAT and FQNNGV. The CDR3 totals 13 residues. The ends were cut back, 3 bases at V and 2 bases at J, with 7 bases in the middle. This CDR3 is CASSFQGNYGYTF. The DNA for the CDR3 is TGTGCCAGCAGCTTTCAGGGGAACTATGGCTACACCTTC.

This chain connects TRBV6-6 to TRBJ1-1, with D perhaps matching TRBD1 (6 bases). From germline, CDR1 is MNHNY and CDR2 SVGAGI (reference sequence). The CDR3 covers 14 residues. With 6 bases removed from V and 0 bases from J, the gap between germline ends came to 11 bases. The CDR3 reads CASSPDRMNTEAFF. The CDR3 nucleotides read TGTGCCAGCAGCCCAGACAGGATGAACACTGAAGCTTTCTTT.

The J gene is TRBJ2-5, the V gene TRBV7-7, with 7 bases matching TRBD1. This CDR3 region has 15 residues. V gave up 4 bases and J gave up 7 bases; unmatched junction bases: 12. Germline CDR1 and CDR2: SSHAT and FNYEAQ (reference sequence). The DNA of the CDR3 is TGTGCCAGCAGCTCCGGTACAGGGGCTGGGGTGACCCAGTACTTC. Its translation is CASSSGTGAGVTQYF.

The chain recombines TRBV7-9 with TRBJ1-2, with D unclear. The CDR3 is made up of 13 amino acids. V was trimmed by 0 bases and J by 8 bases, leaving 10 bases between them. Per the germline V gene, CDR1 is SEHNR and CDR2 is FQNEAQ (reference sequence). CDR3 nucleotides: TGTGCCAGCAGCTTAGCGTTAGGGAAGGGCTACACCTTC. This translates into CASSLALGKGYTF.

The V call is TRBV2, the J call TRBJ1-5; 7 bases agree with TRBD1. The CDR3 runs to 15 residues. Unmatched junction bases numbered 12, after V lost 8 bases and J lost 5 bases. Germline CDR1 and CDR2: SNHLY and FYNNEI. Written as DNA, the CDR3 is TGTGCCAGCTGTGGTGAGGCAGGGGGAGATCAGCCCCAGCATTTT. Residues: CASCGEAGGDQPQHF.

The chain recombines TRBV6-5 with TRBJ1-1, with D tentatively TRBD1 (6 bases). This CDR3 spans 15 amino acids. The V gene's germline CDR1 is MNHEY and CDR2 SVGAGI. V shed 6 bases and J shed 0 bases, with 14 bases lying between them. Here the CDR3 DNA reads TGTGCCAGCAGACCTAGACAGGAGTTGAACACTGAAGCTTTCTTT. It is translated as CASRPRQELNTEAFF.

The gene calls are TRBV27 and TRBJ1-5; D unclear. Germline assignment: CDR1 MNHEY and CDR2 SMNVEV (reference sequence). V was pared by 0 bases and J by 6 bases, with 6 bases between. The CDR3 length is 13 residues. The CDR3 DNA follows: TGTGCCAGCAGTTTATCATACGGTCAGCCCCAGCATTTT. This sequence encodes CASSLSYGQPQHF.

V gene TRBV5-1 combines with J gene TRBJ1-1, with D maybe TRBD1 (6 bases). V was trimmed by 0 bases and J by 4 bases, leaving 16 bases between them. This CDR3 contains 16 residues. Germline values: CDR1 SGHRS, CDR2 YFSETQ. The CDR3 reads CASSLAVRGSGTEAFF. In DNA form, the CDR3 reads TGCGCCAGCAGCTTGGCCGTAAGGGGGTCAGGCACTGAAGCTTTCTTT.

Only one count was recorded for this clone. The chain combines TRBV11-2 with TRBJ1-2, with a tentative D call TRBD1 (6 bases). With 4 bases removed from V and 14 bases from J, the gap between germline ends came to 14 bases. Per the germline V gene, CDR1 is SGHAT and CDR2 is FQNNGV. The CDR3 contains 11 residues. The CDR3 here is CASSYGGGATF. The CDR3 bases are TGTGCCAGCAGCTACGGAGGGGGGGCGACCTTC.

V is TRBV6-5 and J is TRBJ2-2; D remains unclear. Trimming cost V 6 bases and J 3 bases, with 11 bases left between them. Germline V gene data show CDR1 as MNHEY and CDR2 as SVGAGI. CDR3 length equals 14 residues. Here the CDR3 reads CASRNWWYTGELFF. CDR3 coding DNA: TGTGCCAGCAGAAACTGGTGGTACACCGGGGAGCTGTTTTTT.